This record covers a single T cell receptor beta chain. Its antigen remains unknown. CD45RO-negative, CCR7-selected cells formed the naive CD8 fraction, which excluded terminally differentiated effector memory CD45RA+ cells. The healthy adult donors were HIV-negative and reported no recent acute infections or vaccinations. These data originate in a study of shared clonotypes between healthy human individuals. The study, taken as a whole, reports: Rarefaction showed that sequencing of sorted subsets was incomplete (despite large depth).

Under the authors' procedure: Junction-only immunoSEQ sequences carried no quality scores, so filtering differed. Sequencing used immunoSEQ multiplex PCR; TCRdb keeps in-frame clones, though not all of them. V, J and clone size were drawn from that table, and D and trimming were deduced from the DNA. The sample lists around 2.1 million clones; 85% to 95% were seen once. Between the trimmed V and J ends, which lost 2 bases and 8 bases, there was a span of 11 bases. Looked up from germline, CDR1 is SEHNR and CDR2 is FQNEAQ (reference sequence). The CDR3 extends over 13 amino acids. The specimen sequenced was naive CD8+ T cells from PBMCs. The receptor was isolated from a man aged 18 to 30 in good health. Some clones in this sample may be carry-over from other donors' samples. The rearrangement links TRBV7-9 to TRBJ2-3, with D possibly matching TRBD2 (6 bases). Here the CDR3 reads CASSLRREGTQYF. Here the CDR3 DNA reads TGTGCCAGCAGCTTAAGGCGGGAAGGTACGCAGTATTTT. The variable domain in full, completed from reference TRBV7-9 and TRBJ2-3, reads DTGVSQNPRHKITKRGQNVTFRCDPISEHNRLYWYRQTLGQGPEFLTYFQNEAQLEKSRLLSDRFSAERPKGSFSTLEIQRTEQGDSAMYLCASSLRREGTQYFGPGTRLTVL.